This T cell receptor beta chain is drawn from a study of T-cell memory formation after mild COVID-19. Only a few counts were recorded for this clonotype. Trimming removed 6 bases at V and 3 bases at J, with 12 bases between. The CDR3 loop spans 12 amino acids. The germline V gene has CDR1 DFQATT and CDR2 SNEGSKA (reference sequence). TCRdb re-called the 5' RACE reads with MiXCR, one entry per CDR3 protein. The profile shows under 150,000 distinct CDR3 sequences, approximately 15% of them singletons. This TCR derives from an adult woman who had mild COVID-19 (a few samples of this study predate the infection). Cell type and time point are not known. This sequence joins TRBV20-1 and TRBJ2-7; D is undetermined. The sequenced sample consisted of PBMCs or a T cell subset sorted from them (not recorded which). The CDR3 spells CSAGTALYEQYF. As DNA, the CDR3 is TGCAGTGCGGGCACAGCTCTCTACGAGCAGTACTTC.